The T cell receptor beta chain described here comes from a study of shared clonotypes between healthy human individuals. The study's findings and limits: Non-shared clonotypes had lower generation probabilities than clonotypes shared by all four sorted-subset donors. Naive CD4 clonotypes were shared across a handful of donors at 5% to 6%. Exclusively blood specimens were collected; tissue repertoires likely differ.

DNA at 200 ng, about 30,000 T cell genomes, went into sorted-subset replicate PCRs. Sequencing was performed with immunoSEQ multiplex PCR; in TCRdb, only in-frame clones are kept and a portion is missing. The sample holds roughly 640,000 clones, roughly 70% seen once. This clone has only one observation. Its antigen is undetermined. This TCR came from a woman aged 25-40 years in good health. Source material: memory CD4+ T cells sorted from blood. As for subset: CD45RA-negative fraction.

CDR3 sequence reads: CARSLGGQGARNTIYF. CDR3 nucleotide sequence: TGTGCCAGAAGCTTGGGGGGACAGGGAGCACGAAACACCATATATTTT. The rearrangement joins TRBV5-3 to TRBJ1-3, with 9 bases matching TRBD1. TRBV5-3 is filed as an ORF, its function uncertain. The length of the CDR3 is 16 residues. The ends lost 0 bases at V and 5 bases at J; junction bases unmatched: 6.